The T cell receptor (beta chain) described here comes from a study of T cell repertoires in cytomegalovirus infection. Notes on the study in general: Within the response measured ex vivo, HLA-C-restricted CMV-specific TCR beta clonotypes were dominant.

This clonotype appeared many times. Its antigen remains unidentified. TCRdb redid the calling of the reads with MiXCR, one entry per CDR3 protein. The table records about 490,000 distinct CDR3 sequences, 11% of them present only once. The CDR3 runs 16 residues. Germline CDR1 reads SGHTA; CDR2 reads FQGNSA. The V segment lost 5 bases and the J segment 1 base; nucleotides outside the gene matches: 3. V usage is TRBV7-2 and J usage is TRBJ2-3; 13 bases agree with TRBD2. The sequence derives from a human donor in good health (CMV status not recorded). Some clones in this sample may be carry-over from other donors' samples. Sequenced material: PBMCs. CDR3 in amino acids: CASSKGLAGGTDTQYF. CDR3 nucleotide sequence: TGTGCCAGCAGCAAAGGACTAGCGGGGGGCACAGATACGCAGTATTTT.